One T cell receptor (beta chain) is described in this entry. Its antigen remains unidentified. Base quality data are lacking; no much larger clone is found one base away. The donors were healthy, HIV-negative adults who had no recently reported acute infections or vaccinations. All donors were Caucasian adults living in Nashville, Tennessee, USA. For unsorted samples, about 90 million PBMCs were counted and genomic DNA was extracted with the QIAamp DNA Blood Mini kit. After blood collection by leukapheresis, PBMCs were isolated using Ficoll-Histopaque density gradient centrifugation and then cryopreserved in the vapor phase of liquid nitrogen. This specimen comes from a study of shared clonotypes between healthy human individuals (dated by TCRdb to about 2020). The study in broad terms: A couple of women and three men aged 18 to 49 years were included in the cohort. The study deeply sequenced blood TCR repertoires of five healthy adults to estimate repertoire size and the extent of clonotype sharing between individuals. Libraries were prepared and TCR repertoires were sequenced by different laboratories using diverse techniques, in order to increase sequencing depth and limit assay-specific biases. Leukapheresis yielded between about 0.9 and 9.5 billion PBMCs per donor. The full study reports these points: Only blood was sampled, and tissue TCR repertoires likely differ from those in blood. The small number of donors limited the genetic and exposure-history diversity represented. Pairwise subsampling indicated that sequencing depth was expected to affect the degree of clonotype sharing among donors.

Using the deep immunoSEQ assay, TCR CDR3 regions were amplified from genomic DNA by multiplex PCR. For each cell subset, the extracted genomic DNA was distributed evenly across all wells of several immunoSEQ 96-well plates, and each plate served as one replicate. For unsorted PBMC, roughly 300 ng of genomic DNA, equivalent to approximately 30,000 T cell genomes, went into each replicate PCR. Ten immunoSEQ deep assay plates were used to sequence the unsorted PBMC genomic DNA. The purified libraries were quantified using a Qubit 3.0 fluorometer, sized with a Bioanalyzer 2100, and then quantified again using the KAPA Library Quantification kit. A separate single-read 150-cycle Illumina NextSeq 550 flow cell was used to sequence each immunoSEQ 96-well plate. The authors' analysis ran thus. Because the immunoSEQ output held only junctional sequences and lacked quality scores, the filtering could not match the filtering applied to full-length reads. To assign V/J genes and CDR3, sequences were annotated against IMGT germline references using PyIR, a Python wrapper for IgBLAST v1.9. Reads with weak V/J assignments (E-value above 1e-6), missing CDR3, stop codons, out-of-frame junctions, or ambiguous translated residues were removed. V3J clonotypes were defined as sequences sharing an identical inferred V gene, J gene, and CDR3 amino acid sequence. The percentage overlap between two repertoires was calculated by dividing the number of shared unique clonotypes by the size of the smaller repertoire. Richness of each repertoire was evaluated using RTK rarefaction, the Chao1 estimator, and Recon v2.1 estimates of unobserved clonotypes. TCRdb carries this immuneACCESS record with in-frame sequences only. Its versions omit some clonotypes, under half of them owing to an unresolved V gene in the studies checked, with the rest unexplained. For V, J and clone size, that table is used; D and trimming come from the DNA. For this sample there are some 480,000 clones; 65% to 80% appear just once. More than 10% of the sample comes from the top ten.

The CDR3 holds 16 amino acids from the cysteine to the phenylalanine. Only the CDR3 region is kept as DNA, spanning 48 bases read in frame from base 1. V has 1 base trimmed and J has 0 bases trimmed; junction bases matching no gene number 3. CDR1 and CDR2 are drawn from the germline V gene: SGHRS, YFSETQ. The receptor comes from a woman aged 40 to 49 in good health. Some clones in this sample may be carry-over from other donors' samples. The rearrangement joined TRBV5-1 to TRBJ2-3, and TRBD1 aligns with 9 junction nucleotides. Sequencing was carried out using PBMCs. The CDR3 sequence is CASSLPGQGSTDTQYF. At the DNA level, the sequence is TGCGCCAGCAGCTTGCCCGGACAGGGGAGCACAGATACGCAGTATTTT.